Below, 13 T cell receptor beta chains from the same sample are listed, as sequenced in a study of T cell repertoires in cytomegalovirus infection. TCRdb recomputed calls from the reads with MiXCR, one row per CDR3 protein. The sample holds some 280,000 distinct CDR3 sequences, approximately 15% seen once. The sample comprised PBMCs. These receptors were obtained from a human donor in good health (CMV status not recorded). Some clones in this sample may be carry-over from other donors' samples.

This clonotype was observed many times. The CDR3 here is CASSRPEAGGFNEQFF. The CDR3 bases are TGTGCCAGCAGCCGCCCAGAGGCAGGGGGCTTTAATGAGCAGTTCTTC. The chain carries TRBV5-4 and TRBJ2-1; 8 positions agree with TRBD1. This CDR3 has 16 residues. Germline CDR1 SGHNT, CDR2 YYREEE (reference sequence). Losses at the gene ends were 4 bases for V and 7 bases for J; bases not matched to a gene: 13.

About this clonotype itself: A junction boundary mismatches the germline segment, possibly from a read error. J is TRBJ2-3 and V is TRBV12-3 or TRBV12-4; D might be TRBD1 (6 bases). CDR3 length: 16 residues. The CDR3 nucleotides are TGTGCCAGCAGTTTAAGTAGGGCAAGTCCGACAGGTACGCAGTATTTT. The encoded protein is CASSLSRASPTGTQYF.

The chain has TRBV29-1 and TRBJ1-1; D call uncertain. This CDR3 contains 15 residues. Trimming took 4 bases from V and 0 from J, leaving 15 bases between them. The V gene's germline CDR1 is SQVTM and CDR2 ANQGSEA. CDR3 nucleotides: TGCAGCGTTGTGGTGAGGAGAGGGATGAACACTGAAGCTTTCTTT. Translation: CSVVVRRGMNTEAFF.

This clonotype has a handful of counts. This chain joins TRBV10-3 and TRBJ2-7, with 11 nucleotides matching TRBD2. This CDR3 has 14 amino acids. The V and J ends lost 6 bases and 0 bases, in that order; junction bases with no gene match: 1. Per germline, CDR1 ENHRY and CDR2 SYGVKD. The DNA of the CDR3 is TGTGCCATCAGCGGGACTAGCGGCTCCTACGAGCAGTACTTC. Its translation: CAISGTSGSYEQYF.

V is TRBV18 and J is TRBJ2-2; D unresolved. The CDR3 consists of 12 residues. V lost 2 bases and J lost 6, with 4 bases in between. CDR1 and CDR2 from the germline V gene are KGHSH and LQKENI. The CDR3 DNA reads as TGTGCCAGCTCACCAGCCCCCGGGGAGCTGTTTTTT. Protein: CASSPAPGELFF.

The J gene is TRBJ2-3, the V gene TRBV28; perhaps TRBD1 as D (6 bases). The CDR3 is 13 amino acids. The germline V gene has CDR1 MDHEN and CDR2 SYDVKM. V dropped 5 bases and J dropped 5 bases, with 11 bases sitting between them. This CDR3 reads CASSRQGLDTQYF. As DNA, the CDR3 is TGTGCCAGCAGTCGGCAGGGGTTAGATACGCAGTATTTT.

The chain uses TRBV29-1 and TRBJ2-1; 8 bases align to TRBD2. V shed 7 bases and J 4 bases; nucleotides not matched to a gene: 6. CDR3 length: 13 amino acids. Germline V gene sequence: CDR1 SQVTM, CDR2 ANQGSEA. CDR3 sequence reads: CSAPASGYNEQFF. In nucleotides, the CDR3 is TGCAGCGCCCCGGCTAGCGGGTACAATGAGCAGTTCTTC.

The table lists this clonotype with a few counts. The V gene is TRBV20-1, the J gene TRBJ2-7; tentatively, D is TRBD1 (5 bases). V was trimmed by 7 bases and J by 6 bases, leaving 13 bases between them. There are 11 residues in the CDR3. Germline V lookup: CDR1 DFQATT, CDR2 SNEGSKA (reference sequence). CDR3 amino acids: CSGRGSGEQYF. CDR3 nucleotides: TGCAGTGGTAGGGGCTCGGGCGAGCAGTACTTC.

The sample holds many counts of this clonotype. V and J are TRBV6-1 and TRBJ2-7; TRBD2 might be the D (5 bases). This CDR3 spans 13 amino acids. Germline CDR1 reads MNHNS; CDR2 reads SASEGT. V lost 3 bases, J lost 2 bases, and 8 bases lay in between. For the CDR3, the DNA is TGTGCCAGCAGTGATGGAGGAGCCTACGAGCAGTACTTC. Amino acid sequence: CASSDGGAYEQYF.

J is TRBJ2-2 and V is TRBV2, with D perhaps matching TRBD1 (6 bases). Trimming removed 5 bases from V and 3 bases from J, with 13 bases in between. CDR3 size: 15 residues. CDR1 SNHLY and CDR2 FYNNEI come from the germline V gene. CDR3 residues: CASSLQGVDTGELFF. CDR3 in DNA: TGTGCCAGCAGTTTACAGGGTGTCGACACCGGGGAGCTGTTTTTT.

This clonotype was seen ten or more times. This rearrangement joins TRBV7-9 to TRBJ1-4, with TRBD1 identical over 8 bases. Germline CDR1 and CDR2: SEHNR and FQNEAQ (reference sequence). The CDR3 covers 15 residues. J lost 6 bases, V lost 5 bases, and 8 bases had no gene match. The CDR3 sequence: CASSARRDRHEKLFF. The CDR3 DNA reads as TGTGCCAGCAGCGCGCGGCGGGACAGGCATGAAAAACTGTTTTTT.

The chain uses TRBV6-2 or TRBV6-3 and TRBJ2-1; TRBD1 or TRBD2 may be the D gene (5 bases each). The germline V and J ends were trimmed by 5 bases and 3 bases, with 17 bases remaining between them. Germline assignment: CDR1 MNHEY and CDR2 SVGEGT. This CDR3 is built from 16 residues. This CDR3 is CASSGPTGPLYNEQFF. The CDR3 region has the DNA TGTGCCAGCAGTGGCCCTACGGGGCCCCTCTACAATGAGCAGTTCTTC.

The gene calls are TRBV6-5 and TRBJ2-7; either TRBD1 or TRBD2 may fit D (5 bases each). V lost 7 bases, J lost 3 bases, and 22 bases lay in between. The germline V gene encodes CDR1 MNHEY and CDR2 SVGAGI. CDR3 length equals 16 residues. Here the CDR3 reads CASTSRGDTTCYEQYF. In nucleotides, the CDR3 is TGTGCCAGCACTTCACGAGGGGATACGACCTGCTACGAGCAGTACTTC.